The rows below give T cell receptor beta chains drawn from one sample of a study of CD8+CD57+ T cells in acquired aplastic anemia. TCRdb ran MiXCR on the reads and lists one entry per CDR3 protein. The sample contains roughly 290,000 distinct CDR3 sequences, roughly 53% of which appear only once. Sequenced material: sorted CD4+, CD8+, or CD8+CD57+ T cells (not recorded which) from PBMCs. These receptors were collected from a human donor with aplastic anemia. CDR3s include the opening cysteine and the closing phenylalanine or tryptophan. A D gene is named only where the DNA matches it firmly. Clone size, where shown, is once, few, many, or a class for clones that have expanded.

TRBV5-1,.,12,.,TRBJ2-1,TGTGCCAGCAGCTTGGGCTGGGGCGGGCAGTTCTTC,CASSLGWGGQFF
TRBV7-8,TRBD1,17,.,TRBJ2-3,TGTGCCAGCAGCTTGAACCGGGACAGGGGTGAATCAGATACGCAGTATTTT,CASSLNRDRGESDTQYF
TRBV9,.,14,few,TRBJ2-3,TGTGCCAGCAGCCTTGGGGGCGGGGGCGATACGCAGTATTTT,CASSLGGGGDTQYF
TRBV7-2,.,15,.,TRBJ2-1,TGTGCCAGCAGCTTTGATAGCGGCTCCTACAATGAGCAGTTCTTC,CASSFDSGSYNEQFF
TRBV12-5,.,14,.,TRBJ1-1,TGTGCTAGTGGCAGGGACGGGCCTAACACTGAAGCTTTCTTT,CASGRDGPNTEAFF
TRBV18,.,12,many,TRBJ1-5,TGTGCCAGCTCACCACCGAGGCAGCCCCAGCATTTT,CASSPPRQPQHF
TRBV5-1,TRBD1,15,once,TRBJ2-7,TGCGCCAGCAGCTCGGGACAGGGGTCCAACTACGAGCAGTACTTC,CASSSGQGSNYEQYF
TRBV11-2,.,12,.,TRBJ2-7,TGTGCCAGCAGTCCTTCAGGGAGCGAGCAGTACTTC,CASSPSGSEQYF
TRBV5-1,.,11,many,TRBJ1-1,TGCGCCAGCAGAGGGGAGACTGAAGCTTTCTTT,CASRGETEAFF
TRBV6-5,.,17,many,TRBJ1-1,TGTGCCAGCAGTTACTCTTCGGGGGGCGCAAAGAACACTGAAGCTTTCTTT,CASSYSSGGAKNTEAFF
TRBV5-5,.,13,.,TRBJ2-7,TGTGCCAGCACCATCCGAGGGAGTAACGAGCAGTACTTC,CASTIRGSNEQYF